These T cell receptor beta chains were read from a single sample in a study of T cells in Graves' hyperthyroidism and ophthalmopathy. TCRdb passed the multiplex PCR reads through MiXCR, listing each CDR3 protein once. The table shows about 760,000 distinct CDR3 sequences, with roughly a third occurring only once. The sample was blood. These TCRs come from a woman aged 40 to 49 with Graves' hyperthyroidism. The conserved cysteine and the conserved F or W are not part of the CDR3 here. Each record gives: J gene, V gene, CDR3 protein.

j_call: TRBJ1-1
v_call: TRBV7-2
cdr3_aa: ASSQALPRDKDTEAF

j_call: TRBJ1-6
v_call: TRBV15
cdr3_aa: ATSSEAGPSPLH

j_call: TRBJ1-1
v_call: TRBV20-1
cdr3_aa: SAQTGGADTEAF

j_call: TRBJ1-2
v_call: TRBV7-2
cdr3_aa: ASSMDRYYGYT

j_call: TRBJ2-6
v_call: TRBV10-3
cdr3_aa: ASSYSGRGLWGANVLT

j_call: TRBJ2-2
v_call: TRBV2
cdr3_aa: ASNVDTGELF

j_call: TRBJ2-7
v_call: TRBV4-3
cdr3_aa: ASSQELPYEQY

j_call: TRBJ2-7
v_call: TRBV10-3
cdr3_aa: AISARDRGKYEQY

j_call: TRBJ1-1
v_call: TRBV2
cdr3_aa: ASSEWREAEAF

j_call: TRBJ1-5
v_call: TRBV19
cdr3_aa: ASSMRTGGLLYSNQPQH

j_call: TRBJ1-1
v_call: TRBV16
cdr3_aa: ASSHQQLNTEAF

j_call: TRBJ1-2
v_call: TRBV9
cdr3_aa: ASSAYGQGIYGYT

j_call: TRBJ2-5
v_call: TRBV9
cdr3_aa: ASSPTGGRTQY

j_call: TRBJ1-6
v_call: TRBV7-8
cdr3_aa: ASSPGPGRGSPLH

j_call: TRBJ2-7
v_call: TRBV29-1
cdr3_aa: SAGGISYEQY

j_call: TRBJ2-7
v_call: TRBV20-1
cdr3_aa: SARGMTGGEQY

j_call: TRBJ1-4
v_call: TRBV6-5
cdr3_aa: ASSYRRQTQGKLF

j_call: TRBJ1-1
v_call: TRBV10-3
cdr3_aa: AISESGQALNTEAF

j_call: TRBJ2-2
v_call: TRBV11-3
cdr3_aa: ASQRGQGTGELF

j_call: TRBJ2-7
v_call: TRBV7-2
cdr3_aa: ASSLSGTGTYEQY

j_call: TRBJ1-4
v_call: TRBV7-9
cdr3_aa: ASSLATGEKKLF

j_call: TRBJ2-6
v_call: TRBV10-3
cdr3_aa: AISPGQGPDLGANVLT

j_call: TRBJ1-4
v_call: TRBV29-1
cdr3_aa: SVAQVNEKLF

j_call: TRBJ2-3
v_call: TRBV7-9
cdr3_aa: ASSQGLITDTQY

j_call: TRBJ2-5
v_call: TRBV28
cdr3_aa: GKCRETQY

j_call: TRBJ2-5
v_call: TRBV7-2
cdr3_aa: ASSLEGYWKSETQY